This TCR beta chain was recorded in a study of shared clonotypes between healthy human individuals. Study details: Each donor's CD4 naive and CD4 memory cells filled three plates apiece, CD8 naive two, and CD8 memory one.

All donors were Caucasian adults living in Nashville, Tennessee. A remark on this clone: Its matching antigen is unknown. This sample also contains other DNA sequences that code for the same CDR3.

TCRdb keeps only in-frame clones here, not all; method: immunoSEQ multiplex PCR. The table records some 2.1 million clones, 85% to 95% of them present only once. Findings of the study overall: The study found about 5% of naive CD4 clonotypes shared across a few donors.

Material: naive CD4+ T cells sorted from blood. Subset in this sample: CD45RA+ positively selected. This clonotype was sampled from a man younger than 35 in good health.

CDR3 DNA: TGTGCCAGCAGCTTTGGGACCTACGAGCAGTACTTC. Amino acids: CASSFGTYEQYF. This chain joins TRBV7-9 and TRBJ2-7; no definite D call. Per the germline V gene, CDR1 is SEHNR and CDR2 is FQNEAQ (reference sequence). CDR3 length: 12 amino acids. Trimming pared 3 bases from V and 2 bases from J, leaving 5 bases between.